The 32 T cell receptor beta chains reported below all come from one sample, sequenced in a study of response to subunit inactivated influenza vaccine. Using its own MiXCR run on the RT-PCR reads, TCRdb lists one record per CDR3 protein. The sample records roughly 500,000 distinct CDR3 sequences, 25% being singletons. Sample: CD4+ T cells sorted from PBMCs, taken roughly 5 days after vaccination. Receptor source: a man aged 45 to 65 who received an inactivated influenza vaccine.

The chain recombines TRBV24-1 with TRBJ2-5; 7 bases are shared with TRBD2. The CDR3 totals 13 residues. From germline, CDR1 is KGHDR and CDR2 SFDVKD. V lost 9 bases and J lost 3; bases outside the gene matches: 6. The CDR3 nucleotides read TGTGCCACCGACGGGGGAGGGGAAGAGACCCAGTACTTC. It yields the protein CATDGGGEETQYF.

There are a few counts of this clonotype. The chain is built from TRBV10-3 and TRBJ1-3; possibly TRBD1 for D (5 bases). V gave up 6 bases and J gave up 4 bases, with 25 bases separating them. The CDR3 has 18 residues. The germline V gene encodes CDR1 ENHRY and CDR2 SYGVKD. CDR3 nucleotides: TGTGCCATCAGGACAACGGGGCAGCATAATGCTGGGGGAAACACCATATATTTT. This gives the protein CAIRTTGQHNAGGNTIYF.

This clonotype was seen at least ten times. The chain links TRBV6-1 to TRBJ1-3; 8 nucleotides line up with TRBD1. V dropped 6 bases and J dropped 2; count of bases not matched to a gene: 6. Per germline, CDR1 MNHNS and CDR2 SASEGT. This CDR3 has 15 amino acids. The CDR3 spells CASSPGTGAGNTIYF. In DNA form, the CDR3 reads TGTGCCAGCAGCCCCGGGACAGGCGCTGGAAACACCATATATTTT.

CDR3 protein: CASSLISGRAPYNEQFF. CDR3 nucleotide sequence: TGTGCCAGCAGCCTAATTAGCGGGAGGGCTCCCTACAATGAGCAGTTCTTC. V usage is TRBV27 and J usage is TRBJ2-1; 11 nucleotides align to TRBD2. The CDR3 covers 17 residues. CDR1 is MNHEY and CDR2 is SMNVEV in the germline V gene (reference sequence). V was clipped by 6 bases and J by 2 bases; unmatched bases: 9.

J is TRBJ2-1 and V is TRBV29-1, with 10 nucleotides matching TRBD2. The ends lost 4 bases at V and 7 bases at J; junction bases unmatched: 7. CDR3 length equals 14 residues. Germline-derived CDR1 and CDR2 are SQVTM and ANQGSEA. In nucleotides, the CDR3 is TGCAGCGTTGTCCTGGGACTAGCGAGGAATGAGCAGTTCTTC. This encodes CSVVLGLARNEQFF.

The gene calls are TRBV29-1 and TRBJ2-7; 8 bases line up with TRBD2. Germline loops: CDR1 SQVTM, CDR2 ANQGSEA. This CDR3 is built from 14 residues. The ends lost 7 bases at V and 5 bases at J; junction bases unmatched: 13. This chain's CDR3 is CSETYSGKVDEQYF. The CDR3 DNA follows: TGCAGCGAGACTTATAGCGGGAAAGTCGACGAGCAGTACTTC.

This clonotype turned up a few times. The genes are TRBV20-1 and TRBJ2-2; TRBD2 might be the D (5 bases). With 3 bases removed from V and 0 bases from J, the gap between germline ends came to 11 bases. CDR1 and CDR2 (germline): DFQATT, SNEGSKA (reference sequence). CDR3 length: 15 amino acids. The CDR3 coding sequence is TGCAGTGCTAGGCCCTTACTAGCGAACACCGGGGAGCTGTTTTTT. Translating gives CSARPLLANTGELFF.

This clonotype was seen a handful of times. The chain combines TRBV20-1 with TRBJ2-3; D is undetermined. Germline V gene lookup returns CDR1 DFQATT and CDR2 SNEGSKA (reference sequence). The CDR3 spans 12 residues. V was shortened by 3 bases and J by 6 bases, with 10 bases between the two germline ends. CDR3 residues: CSARLAGDTQYF. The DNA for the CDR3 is TGCAGTGCTAGGCTTGCTGGGGATACGCAGTATTTT.

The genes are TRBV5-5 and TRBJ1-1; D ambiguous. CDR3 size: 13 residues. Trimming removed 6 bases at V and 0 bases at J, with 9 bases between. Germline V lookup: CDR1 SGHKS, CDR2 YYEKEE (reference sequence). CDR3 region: CASTSFMNTEAFF. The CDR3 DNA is TGTGCCAGCACCTCTTTTATGAACACTGAAGCTTTCTTT.

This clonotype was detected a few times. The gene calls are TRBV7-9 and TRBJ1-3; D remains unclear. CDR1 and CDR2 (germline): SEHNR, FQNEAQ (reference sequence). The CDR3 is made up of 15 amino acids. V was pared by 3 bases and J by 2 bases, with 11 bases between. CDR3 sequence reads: CASSFLKGTGNTIYF. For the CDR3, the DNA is TGTGCCAGCAGCTTTTTAAAAGGGACTGGAAACACCATATATTTT.

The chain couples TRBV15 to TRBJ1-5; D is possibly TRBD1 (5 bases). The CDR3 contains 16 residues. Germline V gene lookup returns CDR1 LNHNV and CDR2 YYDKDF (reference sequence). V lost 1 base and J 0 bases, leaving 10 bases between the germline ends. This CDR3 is CATSRGTPDSNQPQHF. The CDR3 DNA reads TGTGCCACCAGCAGAGGGACACCCGATAGCAATCAGCCCCAGCATTTT.

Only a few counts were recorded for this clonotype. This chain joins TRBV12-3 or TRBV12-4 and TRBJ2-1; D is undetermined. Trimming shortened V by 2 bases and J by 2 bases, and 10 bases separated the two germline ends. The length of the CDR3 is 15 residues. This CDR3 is CASSLSPSPYNEQFF. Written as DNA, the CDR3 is TGTGCCAGCAGTTTATCGCCGAGCCCCTACAATGAGCAGTTCTTC.

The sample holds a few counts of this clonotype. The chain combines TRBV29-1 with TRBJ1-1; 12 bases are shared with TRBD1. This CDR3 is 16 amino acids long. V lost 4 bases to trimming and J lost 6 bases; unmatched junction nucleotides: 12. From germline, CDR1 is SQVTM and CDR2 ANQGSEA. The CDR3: CSVVPTLGQGAAEAFF. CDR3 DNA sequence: TGCAGCGTTGTTCCGACGCTGGGACAGGGGGCCGCTGAAGCTTTCTTT.

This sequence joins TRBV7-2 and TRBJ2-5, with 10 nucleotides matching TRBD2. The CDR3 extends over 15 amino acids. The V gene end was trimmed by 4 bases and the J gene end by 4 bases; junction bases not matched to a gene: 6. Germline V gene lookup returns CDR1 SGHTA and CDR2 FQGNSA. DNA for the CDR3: TGTGCCAGCAGCTACCCTAGCGGGGGACTAGAGACCCAGTACTTC. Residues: CASSYPSGGLETQYF.

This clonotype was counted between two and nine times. CDR3 protein: CSADGQGQNQPQHF. CDR3 DNA: TGCAGTGCGGATGGACAGGGCCAAAATCAGCCCCAGCATTTT. The J gene is TRBJ1-5, the V gene TRBV20-1; TRBD1 agrees at 8 bases. CDR1 and CDR2 from the germline V gene are DFQATT and SNEGSKA (reference sequence). Unmatched junction bases numbered 8, after V lost 6 bases and J lost 4 bases. This CDR3 is 14 amino acids long.

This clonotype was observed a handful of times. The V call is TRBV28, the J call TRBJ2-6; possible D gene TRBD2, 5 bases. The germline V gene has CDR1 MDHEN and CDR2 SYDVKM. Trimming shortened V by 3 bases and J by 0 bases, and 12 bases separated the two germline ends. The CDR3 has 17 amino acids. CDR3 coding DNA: TGTGCCAGCAGTTTCCAGTGGAGGAGCTCTGGGGCCAACGTCCTGACTTTC. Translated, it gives CASSFQWRSSGANVLTF.

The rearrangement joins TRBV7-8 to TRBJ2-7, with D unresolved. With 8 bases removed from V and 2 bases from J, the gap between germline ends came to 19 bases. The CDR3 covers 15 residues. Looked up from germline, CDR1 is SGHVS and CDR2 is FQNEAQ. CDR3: CASASRRTRTYEQYF. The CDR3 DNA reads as TGTGCCAGCGCATCGCGGCGAACAAGAACCTACGAGCAGTACTTC.

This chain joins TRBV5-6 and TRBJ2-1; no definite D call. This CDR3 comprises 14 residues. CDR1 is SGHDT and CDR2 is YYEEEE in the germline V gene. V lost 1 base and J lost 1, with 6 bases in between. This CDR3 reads CASSLKGSYNEQFF. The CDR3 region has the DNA TGTGCCAGCAGCTTGAAGGGATCCTACAATGAGCAGTTCTTC.

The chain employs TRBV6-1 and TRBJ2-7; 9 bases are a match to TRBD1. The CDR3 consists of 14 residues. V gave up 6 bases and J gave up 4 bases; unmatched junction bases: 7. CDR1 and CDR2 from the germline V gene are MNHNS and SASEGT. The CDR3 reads CASRLGTGRYEQYF. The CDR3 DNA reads TGTGCCAGCAGGCTAGGGACAGGGAGATACGAGCAGTACTTC.

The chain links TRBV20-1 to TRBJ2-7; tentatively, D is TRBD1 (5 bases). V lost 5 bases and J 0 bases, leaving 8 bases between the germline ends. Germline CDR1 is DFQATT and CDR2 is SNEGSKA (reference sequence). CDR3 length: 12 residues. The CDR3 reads CSASQGSYEQYF. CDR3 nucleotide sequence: TGCAGTGCTTCTCAGGGCTCCTACGAGCAGTACTTC.

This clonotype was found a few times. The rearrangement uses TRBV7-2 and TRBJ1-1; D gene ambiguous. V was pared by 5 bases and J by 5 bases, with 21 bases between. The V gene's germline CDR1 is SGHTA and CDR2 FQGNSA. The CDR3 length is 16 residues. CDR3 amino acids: CASSPAAGGIGTEAFF. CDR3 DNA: TGTGCCAGCAGCCCCGCGGCTGGCGGGATTGGAACTGAAGCTTTCTTT. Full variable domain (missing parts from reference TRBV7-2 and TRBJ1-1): GAGVSQSPSNKVTEKGKDVELRCDPISGHTALYWYRQSLGQGLEFLIYFQGNSAPDKSGLPSDRFSAERTGGSVSTLTIQRTQQEDSAVYLCASSPAAGGIGTEAFFGQGTRLTVV.

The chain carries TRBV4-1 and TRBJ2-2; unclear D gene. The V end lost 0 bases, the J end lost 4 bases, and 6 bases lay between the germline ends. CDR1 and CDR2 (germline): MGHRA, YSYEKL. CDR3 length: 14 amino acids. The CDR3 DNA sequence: TGCGCCAGCAGCCAAGAGCAGCGCACCGGGGAGCTGTTTTTT. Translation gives CASSQEQRTGELFF.

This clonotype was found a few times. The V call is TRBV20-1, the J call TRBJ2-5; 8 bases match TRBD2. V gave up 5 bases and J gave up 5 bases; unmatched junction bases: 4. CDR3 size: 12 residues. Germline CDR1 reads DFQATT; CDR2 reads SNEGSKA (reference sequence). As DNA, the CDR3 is TGCAGTGCTCGCCGCGGGGGGGAGACCCAGTACTTC. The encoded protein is CSARRGGETQYF.

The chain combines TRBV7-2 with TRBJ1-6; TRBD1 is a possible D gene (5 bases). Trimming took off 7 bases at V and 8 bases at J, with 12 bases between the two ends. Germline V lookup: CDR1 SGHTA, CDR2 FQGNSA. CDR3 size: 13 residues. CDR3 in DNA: TGTGCCAGCACTAGACAGTTAGATTCACCCCTCCACTTT. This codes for CASTRQLDSPLHF.

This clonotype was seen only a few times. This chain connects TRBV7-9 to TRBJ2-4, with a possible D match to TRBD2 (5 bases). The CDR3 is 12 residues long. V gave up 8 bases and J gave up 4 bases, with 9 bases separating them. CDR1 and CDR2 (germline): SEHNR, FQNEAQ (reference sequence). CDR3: CASGPGKNIQYF. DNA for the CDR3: TGTGCCAGCGGGCCGGGGAAAAACATTCAGTACTTC.

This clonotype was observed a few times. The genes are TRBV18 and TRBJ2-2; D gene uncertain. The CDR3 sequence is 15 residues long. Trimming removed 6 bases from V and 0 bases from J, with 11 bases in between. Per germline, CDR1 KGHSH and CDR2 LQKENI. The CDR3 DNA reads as TGTGCCAGCTCCCAAACCGGACCGAACACCGGGGAGCTGTTTTTT. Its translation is CASSQTGPNTGELFF.

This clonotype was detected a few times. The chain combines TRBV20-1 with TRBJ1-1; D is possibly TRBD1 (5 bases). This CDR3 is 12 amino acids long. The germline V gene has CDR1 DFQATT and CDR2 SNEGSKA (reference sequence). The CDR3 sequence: CRVDTMNTEAFF. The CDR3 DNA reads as TGCAGGGTGGACACCATGAACACTGAAGCTTTCTTT.

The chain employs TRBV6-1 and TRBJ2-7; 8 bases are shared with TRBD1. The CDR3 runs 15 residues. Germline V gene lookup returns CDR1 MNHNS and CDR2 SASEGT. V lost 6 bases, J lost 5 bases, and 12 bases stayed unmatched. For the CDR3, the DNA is TGTGCCAGCAGGAAGCCCTGGACAGGGAGCCACGAGCAGTACTTC. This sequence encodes CASRKPWTGSHEQYF.

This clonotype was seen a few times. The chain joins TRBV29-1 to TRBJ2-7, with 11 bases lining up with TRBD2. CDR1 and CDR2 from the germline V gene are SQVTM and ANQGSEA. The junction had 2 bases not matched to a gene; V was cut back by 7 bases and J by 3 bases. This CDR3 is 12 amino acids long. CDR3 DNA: TGCAGCGCTCTAGCGGGGGGCTACGAGCAGTACTTC. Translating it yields CSALAGGYEQYF.

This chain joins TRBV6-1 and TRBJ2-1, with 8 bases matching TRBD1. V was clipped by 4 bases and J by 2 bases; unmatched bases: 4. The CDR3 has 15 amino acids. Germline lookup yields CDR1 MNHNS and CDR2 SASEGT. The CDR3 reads CASSGDRSAYNEQFF. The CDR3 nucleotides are TGTGCCAGCAGTGGGGACAGGAGCGCCTACAATGAGCAGTTCTTC.

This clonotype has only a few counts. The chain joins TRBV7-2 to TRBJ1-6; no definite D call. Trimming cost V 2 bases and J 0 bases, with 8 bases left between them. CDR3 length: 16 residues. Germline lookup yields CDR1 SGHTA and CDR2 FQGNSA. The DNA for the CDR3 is TGTGCCAGCAGCTTATCCAAAGGCTCCTATAATTCACCCCTCCACTTT. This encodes CASSLSKGSYNSPLHF. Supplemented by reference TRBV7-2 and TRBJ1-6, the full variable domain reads GAGVSQSPSNKVTEKGKDVELRCDPISGHTALYWYRQSLGQGLEFLIYFQGNSAPDKSGLPSDRFSAERTGGSVSTLTIQRTQQEDSAVYLCASSLSKGSYNSPLHFGNGTRLTVT.

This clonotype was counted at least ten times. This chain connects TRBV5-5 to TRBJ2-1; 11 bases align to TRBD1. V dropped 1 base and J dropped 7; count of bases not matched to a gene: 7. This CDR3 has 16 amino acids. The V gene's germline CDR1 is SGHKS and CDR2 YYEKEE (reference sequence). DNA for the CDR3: TGTGCCAGCAGCTTGCTGGACAGGGGGCTTTGGAATGAGCAGTTCTTC. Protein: CASSLLDRGLWNEQFF.